The 5 T cell receptor beta chains given below trace back to one sample, sequenced in a study of T cells in Graves' hyperthyroidism and ophthalmopathy. Amplification targeted TCR beta CDR3 regions from RNA transcripts. Primed by the HTBI set, a first-round RT-PCR was run on the TCR CDR3. TCRdb used MiXCR to reprocess the multiplex PCR reads, holding one entry per CDR3 protein. The repertoire holds around 500,000 distinct CDR3 sequences, with about 15% as singletons. Sequencing input: blood. Source of these receptors: a woman in her twenties or thirties with Graves' ophthalmopathy.

This clonotype was counted at least ten times. CDR3 sequence reads: CSAGLAGSSYEQYF. The CDR3 DNA reads as TGCAGTGCTGGACTAGCGGGCAGCTCCTACGAGCAGTACTTC. V gene TRBV20-1 combines with J gene TRBJ2-7; 11 nucleotides match TRBD2. Germline V gene data show CDR1 as DFQATT and CDR2 as SNEGSKA (reference sequence). The CDR3 has 14 residues. With V trimmed by 5 bases and J by 0 bases, 3 bases remained unmatched.

This clonotype was recorded at least ten times. In nucleotides, the CDR3 is TGCAGCGTTGTTTCAGGGACGAACACTGAAGCTTTCTTT. This gives the protein CSVVSGTNTEAFF. The J gene is TRBJ1-1, the V gene TRBV29-1; weak D call: TRBD1 (5 bases). Trimming pared 4 bases from V and 1 base from J, leaving 10 bases between. CDR3 size: 13 residues. CDR1 and CDR2 from the germline V gene are SQVTM and ANQGSEA.

This clonotype was detected only a few times. The chain employs TRBV10-3 and TRBJ2-1; D might be TRBD2 (5 bases). Germline-derived CDR1 and CDR2 are ENHRY and SYGVKD. Trimming took off 2 bases at V and 8 bases at J, with 10 bases between the two ends. This CDR3 region has 13 residues. The CDR3 here is CAISEGLDDEQFF. DNA of the CDR3: TGTGCCATCAGTGAGGGACTTGACGATGAGCAGTTCTTC.

This clonotype has ten or more counts. The V and J genes are TRBV20-1 and TRBJ2-7; TRBD2 is a possible D gene (7 bases). V lost 6 bases and J 3 bases, leaving 18 bases between the germline ends. The CDR3 runs 14 residues. Germline V gives CDR1 DFQATT, CDR2 SNEGSKA (reference sequence). In DNA, the CDR3 is TGCAGTGCAGAAACGGGGAGGGGGGGCTACGAGCAGTACTTC. As protein: CSAETGRGGYEQYF.

In its sample, this clonotype was seen many times. The genes are TRBV7-9 and TRBJ2-5, with TRBD2 matching 8 bases. CDR3 length: 15 amino acids. V lost 2 bases, J lost 4 bases, and 6 bases stayed unmatched. Germline CDR1 and CDR2: SEHNR and FQNEAQ (reference sequence). The CDR3 here is CASSLYRLAGETQYF. The DNA of the CDR3 is TGTGCCAGCAGCTTATATCGGCTAGCGGGAGAGACCCAGTACTTC.